Detailed here is one T cell receptor beta chain. This record comes from a study of shared clonotypes between healthy human individuals. TCRdb's copy holds only in-frame clones and misses some; the assay was immunoSEQ multiplex PCR. The sample has fewer than 1.8 million clones, just under 99% seen once. This TCR was recovered from a man aged 25-40 years in good health. The sample consisted of naive CD4+ T cells sorted from blood. As for subset: CD45RA+ positively selected.

This chain's CDR3 is CASSAPGAGGYTF. DNA for the CDR3: TGTGCCAGCAGTGCTCCGGGAGCCGGAGGCTACACCTTC. V usage is TRBV2 and J usage is TRBJ1-2; no reliable D call. The V end lost 4 bases, the J end lost 8 bases, and 14 bases lay between the germline ends. The CDR3 length is 13 residues. Per the germline V gene, CDR1 is SNHLY and CDR2 is FYNNEI.